This T cell receptor (beta chain) is drawn from a study of T cells in Graves' hyperthyroidism and ophthalmopathy. General study results and limits: In simple terms, a model built on 13 V-J features told ophthalmopathy apart from stable hyperthyroidism.

Amplification yielded TCR beta CDR3 regions, with RNA transcripts as the source. First-round RT-PCR with HTBI primers amplified the TCR CDR3 region. TCRdb re-called the multiplex PCR reads with MiXCR, one entry per CDR3 protein. The table records fewer than 450,000 distinct CDR3 sequences, about 15% of them present only once. Orbital computed tomography, thyroid ultrasound, serum thyroxine and TRAb, and clinical symptoms together informed the diagnoses. This clonotype was picked up many times. Its antigen is as yet unknown. Germline V gives CDR1 LNHNV, CDR2 YYDKDF (reference sequence). CDR3 length equals 16 residues. V lost 0 bases to trimming and J lost 2 bases, with 13 bases between them.

The TCR originated in a woman aged 25 to 39 with Graves' hyperthyroidism that later progressed to Graves' ophthalmopathy. The V call is TRBV15, the J call TRBJ1-1; D is unclear. The sample was blood. The CDR3 DNA reads TGTGCCACCAGCAGAGATCTTCAGTCCGCTAACACTGAAGCTTTCTTT. As protein: CATSRDLQSANTEAFF.